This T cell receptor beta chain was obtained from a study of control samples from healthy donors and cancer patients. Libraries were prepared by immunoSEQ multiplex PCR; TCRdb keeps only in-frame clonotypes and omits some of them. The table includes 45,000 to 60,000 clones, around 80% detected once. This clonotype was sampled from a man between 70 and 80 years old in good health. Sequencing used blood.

CDR3 sequence: CASSVVSWGEQYF. The CDR3 DNA reads as TGTGCCAGCAGCGTAGTGTCCTGGGGGGAGCAGTACTTC. This sequence joins TRBV9 and TRBJ2-7, with D perhaps being TRBD1 or TRBD2 (5 bases each). Germline CDR1 reads SGDLS; CDR2 reads YYNGEE. Trimming stripped 0 bases from V and 7 bases from J, with 11 bases between. The CDR3 totals 13 residues. The full variable domain, with the rest looked up from reference TRBV9 and TRBJ2-7, is DSGVTQTPKHLITATGQRVTLRCSPRSGDLSVYWYQQSLDQGLQFLIQYYNGEERAKGNILERFSAQQFPDLHSELNLSSLELGDSALYFCASSVVSWGEQYFGPGTRLTVT.